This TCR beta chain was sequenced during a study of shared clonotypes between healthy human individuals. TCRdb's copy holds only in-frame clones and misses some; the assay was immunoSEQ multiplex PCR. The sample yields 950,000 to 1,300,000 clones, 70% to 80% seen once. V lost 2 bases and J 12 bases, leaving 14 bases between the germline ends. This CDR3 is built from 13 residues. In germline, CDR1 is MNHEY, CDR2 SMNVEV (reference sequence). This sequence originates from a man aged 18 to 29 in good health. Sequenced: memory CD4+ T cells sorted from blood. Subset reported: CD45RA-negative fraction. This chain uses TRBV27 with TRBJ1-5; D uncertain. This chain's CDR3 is CASSLGPLGRQHF. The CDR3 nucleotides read TGTGCCAGCAGTTTAGGCCCCCTCGGGCGCCAGCATTTT.